The 27 T cell receptor beta chains reported below all come from one sample, sequenced in a study of T cell changes during pregnancy in multiple sclerosis (dated 2019 in TCRdb). Receptor libraries were prepared by the immunoSEQ multiplex PCR assay. Sourced from immuneACCESS, this table was stored by TCRdb with only in-frame sequences that have V and J called. A share of the clones is absent; for the studies checked, an unresolved V gene accounts for under half, and the remainder has no known explanation. This sample gives some 120,000 clones in total; approximately 94% of them show up just once. The top ten clonotypes cover roughly 6% of the sample. The source was peripheral blood, collected before pregnancy. The origin of the receptors is a female donor with multiple sclerosis, enrolled in a pregnancy study.

This sequence joins TRBV6-5 and TRBJ1-3, with a tentative D call TRBD1 (5 bases). The germline V gene has CDR1 MNHEY and CDR2 SVGAGI. This CDR3 is built from 15 residues. Trimming took off 5 bases at V and 0 bases at J, with 11 bases between the two ends. CDR3 sequence reads: CASSGTGGSGNTIYF. CDR3 sequence (DNA): TGTGCCAGCAGTGGGACGGGGGGCTCTGGAAACACCATATATTTT.

The V gene is TRBV6-5, the J gene TRBJ1-1; 7 bases align to TRBD1. Trimming cost V 10 bases and J 5 bases; bases outside gene matches: 7. The germline CDR1 and CDR2 sequences are MNHEY and SVGAGI. The CDR3 extends over 12 amino acids. The CDR3 loop is CATKTGRTEAFF. CDR3 coding DNA: TGTGCCACCAAGACAGGGAGGACTGAAGCTTTCTTT.

This chain joins TRBV5-1 and TRBJ1-3, with 7 bases matching TRBD1. V trimming: 4 bases; J trimming: 2 bases; junction bases outside the gene matches: 9. Germline CDR1 reads SGHRS; CDR2 reads YFSETQ. The CDR3 is made up of 16 amino acids. CDR3 protein: CASSNRQGQTGNTIYF. The DNA of the CDR3 is TGCGCCAGCAGCAATCGACAGGGTCAGACTGGAAACACCATATATTTT.

The rearrangement joins TRBV9 to TRBJ2-2; weak D call: TRBD1 (6 bases). Germline V gene sequence: CDR1 SGDLS, CDR2 YYNGEE. V shed 0 bases and J shed 3 bases, with 9 bases lying between them. The length of the CDR3 is 15 residues. CDR3 amino acids: CASSVVAGDTGELFF. The CDR3, as DNA: TGTGCCAGCAGCGTAGTGGCAGGGGACACCGGGGAGCTGTTTTTT.

The rearrangement uses TRBV7-9 and TRBJ2-6, with a tentative D call TRBD1 (6 bases). The CDR3 contains 17 residues. Germline V gene lookup returns CDR1 SEHNR and CDR2 FQNEAQ (reference sequence). V dropped 0 bases and J dropped 2 bases, with 11 bases sitting between them. CDR3 nucleotides: TGTGCCAGCAGCTTAGCCGGACAGAGAACTGGGGCCAACGTCCTGACTTTC. Its translation: CASSLAGQRTGANVLTF.

The rearrangement links TRBV9 to TRBJ2-7, with D perhaps TRBD1 (5 bases). The CDR3 has 14 residues. Germline V gene data show CDR1 as SGDLS and CDR2 as YYNGEE. The V end lost 0 bases, the J end lost 3 bases, and 10 bases lay between the germline ends. The CDR3 spells CASSVGTGDYEQYF. The CDR3 DNA reads as TGTGCCAGCAGCGTAGGAACAGGAGACTACGAGCAGTACTTC.

This clone was found a few times. The chain couples TRBV5-5 to TRBJ1-2; D possibly corresponds to TRBD1 (5 bases). This CDR3 is built from 13 residues. Trimming took off 0 bases at V and 8 bases at J, with 11 bases between the two ends. Germline CDR1 and CDR2: SGHKS and YYEKEE (reference sequence). The CDR3 DNA reads TGTGCCAGCAGCTTGGAGGCAGGGCGAGGCTACACCTTC. Translated, it gives CASSLEAGRGYTF.

V gene TRBV18 combines with J gene TRBJ2-7; TRBD1 aligns across 11 bases. The germline V gene encodes CDR1 KGHSH and CDR2 LQKENI. This CDR3 has 16 residues. V gave up 5 bases and J gave up 0 bases; unmatched junction bases: 6. The DNA for the CDR3 is TGTGCCAGCTCAGCCTTCGGGACAGGGGGCTCCTACGAGCAGTACTTC. As protein: CASSAFGTGGSYEQYF.

The chain combines TRBV10-3 with TRBJ1-1; TRBD1 aligns across 12 bases. This CDR3 is built from 13 residues. Germline V gene data show CDR1 as ENHRY and CDR2 as SYGVKD. The junction had 7 bases not matched to a gene; V was cut back by 10 bases and J by 7 bases. The CDR3 region is CATRGQGAGEAFF. As DNA, the CDR3 is TGTGCCACAAGGGGACAGGGGGCAGGTGAAGCTTTCTTT.

The chain couples TRBV27 to TRBJ1-1, with TRBD1 matching 8 bases. The CDR3 extends over 17 amino acids. With 3 bases clipped from V and 4 bases from J, the junction kept 13 bases outside the gene matches. The V gene's germline CDR1 is MNHEY and CDR2 SMNVEV (reference sequence). This CDR3 is CASSLARGQGVSTEAFF. DNA for the CDR3: TGTGCCAGCAGTTTGGCCAGGGGGCAGGGGGTGAGCACTGAAGCTTTCTTT.

In this sample, this clone turned up once. The chain uses TRBV18 and TRBJ2-2; 10 positions agree with TRBD2. Germline V gene sequence: CDR1 KGHSH, CDR2 LQKENI. V lost 1 base and J lost 2; bases outside the gene matches: 10. The CDR3 totals 19 residues. The CDR3 DNA is TGTGCCAGCTCACCACGACGGCGAGGGACTAGCGAAAACACCGGGGAGCTGTTTTTT. Translated: CASSPRRRGTSENTGELFF.

The chain links TRBV11-3 to TRBJ2-1; 9 bases align to TRBD2. The V gene's germline CDR1 is SGHNT and CDR2 YENEEA. The CDR3 length is 17 residues. V trimming: 3 bases; J trimming: 4 bases; junction bases outside the gene matches: 10. CDR3 region: CASSLGLASSAYNEQFF. The CDR3 coding sequence is TGTGCCAGCAGCTTGGGACTAGCCTCGTCAGCGTACAATGAGCAGTTCTTC.

This chain uses TRBV7-2 with TRBJ2-3; weak D call: TRBD2 (6 bases). Germline CDR1 SGHTA, CDR2 FQGNSA. The CDR3 spans 16 residues. V shed 5 bases and J shed 1 base, with 16 bases lying between them. The CDR3 here is CASSRDALAGTDTQYF. The CDR3 nucleotides are TGTGCCAGCAGCCGGGACGCGTTAGCGGGCACAGATACGCAGTATTTT.

V is TRBV27 and J is TRBJ1-5, with 10 bases fitting TRBD1. The CDR3 extends over 15 amino acids. CDR1 and CDR2 from the germline V gene are MNHEY and SMNVEV (reference sequence). Trimming cost V 2 bases and J 2 bases; bases outside gene matches: 0. CDR3 in DNA: TGTGCCAGCAGTTTAGGGACAGGGGGCAATCAGCCCCAGCATTTT. Protein: CASSLGTGGNQPQHF.

V gene TRBV2 combines with J gene TRBJ2-3; a possible D gene is TRBD2 (6 bases). The V gene's germline CDR1 is SNHLY and CDR2 FYNNEI. V was shortened by 5 bases and J by 0 bases, with 12 bases between the two germline ends. CDR3 size: 15 residues. The CDR3, as DNA: TGTGCCAGCAGTTTAGCGGAGGCAAGCACAGATACGCAGTATTTT. This encodes CASSLAEASTDTQYF.

The chain combines TRBV30 with TRBJ1-1; D unclear. With 0 bases removed from V and 0 bases from J, the gap between germline ends came to 5 bases. Per germline, CDR1 GTSNPN and CDR2 SVGIG (reference sequence). This CDR3 spans 13 amino acids. CDR3 loop: CAWSVRVNTEAFF. The CDR3 DNA is TGTGCCTGGAGTGTCCGGGTGAACACTGAAGCTTTCTTT.

This clone has only one observation. The chain links TRBV28 to TRBJ1-2; TRBD1 might be the D (5 bases). The ends were cut back, 5 bases at V and 6 bases at J, with 16 bases in the middle. Germline V gives CDR1 MDHEN, CDR2 SYDVKM. The CDR3 runs 14 residues. DNA for the CDR3: TGTGCCAGCAGTACCGAAGGGGATCAGGATGGCTACACCTTC. Protein sequence: CASSTEGDQDGYTF.

This chain uses TRBV7-2 with TRBJ1-2; the match to TRBD1 covers 8 bases. The CDR3 is 16 residues long. The germline gives CDR1 SGHTA, CDR2 FQGNSA. Unmatched junction bases numbered 9, after V lost 1 base and J lost 5 bases. DNA for the CDR3: TGTGCCAGCAGCTTAGGTGGACAGGGCAGCCTTTATGGCTACACCTTC. Amino acids: CASSLGGQGSLYGYTF.

The V and J genes are TRBV30 and TRBJ1-2, with 8 bases that match TRBD1. V shed 1 base, J shed 4 bases, and the junction held 5 bases outside the gene matches. The CDR3 extends over 14 amino acids. Germline V gene lookup returns CDR1 GTSNPN and CDR2 SVGIG (reference sequence). CDR3 residues: CAWSAAGGRYGYTF. In nucleotides, the CDR3 is TGTGCCTGGAGTGCCGCAGGGGGCCGCTATGGCTACACCTTC.

The rearrangement uses TRBV6-6 and TRBJ2-3, with TRBD1 matching 7 bases. J gave up 2 bases and V 6 bases, and 5 bases lay outside the gene matches. Germline assignment: CDR1 MNHNY and CDR2 SVGAGI (reference sequence). This CDR3 comprises 14 residues. CDR3 loop: CASRRQGFTDTQYF. CDR3 sequence (DNA): TGTGCCAGCAGAAGACAGGGTTTCACAGATACGCAGTATTTT.

This chain joins TRBV5-6 and TRBJ1-1; a possible D gene is TRBD1 (5 bases). Between the trimmed V and J ends, which lost 2 bases and 6 bases, there was a span of 11 bases. Germline V gene data show CDR1 as SGHDT and CDR2 as YYEEEE. CDR3 size: 13 residues. In DNA, the CDR3 is TGTGCCAGCAGCTTTGGTACAGGACCTGAAGCTTTCTTT. Its protein product is CASSFGTGPEAFF.

This chain uses TRBV19 with TRBJ2-1; TRBD1 matches 11 bases. The CDR3 has 15 amino acids. Germline-derived CDR1 and CDR2 are LNHDA and SQIVND (reference sequence). The J segment lost 8 bases and the V segment lost 1 base, leaving 4 bases of the junction unmatched. In DNA form, the CDR3 reads TGTGCCAGTAGTATAGCTGGACAGGGGGCATATGAGCAGTTCTTC. It is translated as CASSIAGQGAYEQFF.

The chain recombines TRBV28 with TRBJ1-2, with TRBD1 identical over 9 bases. The CDR3 totals 15 residues. J gave up 5 bases and V 7 bases, and 11 bases lay outside the gene matches. In germline, CDR1 is MDHEN, CDR2 SYDVKM. The CDR3 DNA is TGTGCCAGCACCCCGTCTAAGACAGGGGGATATGGCTACACCTTC. Translation: CASTPSKTGGYGYTF.

This chain connects TRBV5-6 to TRBJ1-1, with a possible D match to TRBD1 (6 bases). The germline gives CDR1 SGHDT, CDR2 YYEEEE. This CDR3 region has 14 residues. Trimming took 2 bases from V and 0 from J, leaving 8 bases between them. This CDR3 reads CASSLSGVNTEAFF. CDR3 nucleotides: TGTGCCAGCAGCTTATCAGGGGTGAACACTGAAGCTTTCTTT.

The chain employs TRBV28 and TRBJ1-2; D not certain. The germline V and J ends were trimmed by 11 bases and 0 bases, with 10 bases remaining between them. The germline CDR1 and CDR2 sequences are MDHEN and SYDVKM. The CDR3 runs 12 residues. The CDR3 loop reads CAVQPPNYGYTF. Here the CDR3 DNA reads TGTGCCGTACAACCTCCTAACTATGGCTACACCTTC.

This rearrangement joins TRBV20-1 to TRBJ2-5, with D possibly matching TRBD2 (5 bases). The CDR3 loop spans 11 amino acids. Deletions cut 7 bases from V and 4 bases from J, with 10 bases between. Germline V gives CDR1 DFQATT, CDR2 SNEGSKA (reference sequence). The CDR3 nucleotides are TGCAGTGACCTCCGGGGAGAGACCCAGTACTTC. Translating gives CSDLRGETQYF.

The chain employs TRBV18 and TRBJ1-1; no clear D. CDR3 size: 12 residues. Deletions cut 6 bases from V and 7 bases from J, with 12 bases between. Germline assignment: CDR1 KGHSH and CDR2 LQKENI. The DNA for the CDR3 is TGTGCCAGCTCCGAGGCGGAAGGTGAAGCTTTCTTT. Translation gives CASSEAEGEAFF.